A single T cell receptor (beta chain) is shown here with its context. The V end lost 5 bases, the J end lost 4 bases, and 14 bases lay between the germline ends. Germline CDR1 GTSNPN, CDR2 SVGIG (reference sequence). The CDR3 is made up of 13 amino acids. TEMRA cells were FACS-enriched, while CD8+ and CD4+ T cells were negatively isolated. This entry is derived from a study of CD8 T cells in Susac syndrome. RNA amounts of roughly 0.45 to 1 ug underwent reverse transcription with random hexamers. Via MiXCR, TCRdb re-called the immunoSEQ multiplex PCR reads, giving one row per CDR3 protein. The table has approximately 230,000 distinct CDR3 sequences, roughly 95% seen once; the top ten hold 0.06% to 0.08%.

The specimen sequenced was CD4+ T cells from PBMCs. The TCR was taken from a human donor with multiple sclerosis. J is TRBJ1-1 and V is TRBV30; D possibly corresponds to TRBD1 (5 bases). DNA of the CDR3: TGTGCCTGGGGTGGGGGAATAGGCACTGAAGCTTTCTTT. Protein: CAWGGGIGTEAFF.